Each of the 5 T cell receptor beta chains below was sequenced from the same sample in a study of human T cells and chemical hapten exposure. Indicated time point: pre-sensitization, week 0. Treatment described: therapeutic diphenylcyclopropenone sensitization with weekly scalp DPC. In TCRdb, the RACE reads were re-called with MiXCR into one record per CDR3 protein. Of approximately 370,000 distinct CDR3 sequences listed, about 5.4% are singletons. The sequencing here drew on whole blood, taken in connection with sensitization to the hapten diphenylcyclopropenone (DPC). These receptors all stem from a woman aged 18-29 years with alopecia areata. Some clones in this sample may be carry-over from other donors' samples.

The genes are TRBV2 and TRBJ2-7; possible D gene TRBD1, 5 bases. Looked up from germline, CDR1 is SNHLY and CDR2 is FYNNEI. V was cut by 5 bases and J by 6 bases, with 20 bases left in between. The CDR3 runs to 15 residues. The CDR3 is CASSRSQGPPAEQYF. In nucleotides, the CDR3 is TGTGCCAGCAGTCGCTCGCAGGGTCCCCCGGCCGAGCAGTACTTC.

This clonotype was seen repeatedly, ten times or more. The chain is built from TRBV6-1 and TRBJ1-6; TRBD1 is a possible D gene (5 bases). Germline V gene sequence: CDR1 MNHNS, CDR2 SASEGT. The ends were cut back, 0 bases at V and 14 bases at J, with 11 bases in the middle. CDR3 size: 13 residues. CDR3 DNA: TGTGCCAGCAGTGAAGCGGGGGTAGGATCCCTCCACTTT. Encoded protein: CASSEAGVGSLHF.

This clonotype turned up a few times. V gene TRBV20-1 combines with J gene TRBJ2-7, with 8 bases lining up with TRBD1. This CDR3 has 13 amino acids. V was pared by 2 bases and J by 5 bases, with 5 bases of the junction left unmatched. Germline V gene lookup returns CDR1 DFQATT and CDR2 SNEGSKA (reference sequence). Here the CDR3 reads CSARTGGKNEQYF. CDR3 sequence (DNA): TGCAGTGCTAGAACAGGGGGTAAGAACGAGCAGTACTTC.

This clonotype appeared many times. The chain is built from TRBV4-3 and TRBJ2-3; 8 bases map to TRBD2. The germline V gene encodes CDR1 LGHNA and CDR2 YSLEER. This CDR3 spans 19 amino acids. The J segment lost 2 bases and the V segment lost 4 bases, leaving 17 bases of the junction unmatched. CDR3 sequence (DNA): TGCGCCAGCAGCCTTTCGCTTGGGGGTGCGGGGGGATCCACAGATACGCAGTATTTT. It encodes CASSLSLGGAGGSTDTQYF.

The CDR3 reads CASSVGDRGLFGNIQYF. CDR3 bases: TGTGCCAGCAGCGTGGGGGACAGGGGGCTTTTCGGAAACATTCAGTACTTC. The rearrangement joins TRBV5-6 to TRBJ2-4; 12 bases are shared with TRBD1. The CDR3 runs 17 residues. J gave up 6 bases and V 4 bases, and 11 bases lay outside the gene matches. Germline V gene data show CDR1 as SGHDT and CDR2 as YYEEEE.